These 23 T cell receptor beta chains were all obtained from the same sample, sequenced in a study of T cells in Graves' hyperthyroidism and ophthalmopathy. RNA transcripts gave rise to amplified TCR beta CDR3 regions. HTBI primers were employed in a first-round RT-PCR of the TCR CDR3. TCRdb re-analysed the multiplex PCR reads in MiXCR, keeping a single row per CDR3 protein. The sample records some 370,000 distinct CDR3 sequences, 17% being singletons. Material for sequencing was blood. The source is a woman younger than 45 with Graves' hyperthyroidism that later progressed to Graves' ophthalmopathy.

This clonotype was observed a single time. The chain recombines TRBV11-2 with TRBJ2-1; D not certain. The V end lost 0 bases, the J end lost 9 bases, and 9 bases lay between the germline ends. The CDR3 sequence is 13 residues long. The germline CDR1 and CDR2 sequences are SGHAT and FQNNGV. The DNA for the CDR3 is TGTGCCAGCAGCTTAGATAGGGTTGGTGAGCAGTTCTTC. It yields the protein CASSLDRVGEQFF.

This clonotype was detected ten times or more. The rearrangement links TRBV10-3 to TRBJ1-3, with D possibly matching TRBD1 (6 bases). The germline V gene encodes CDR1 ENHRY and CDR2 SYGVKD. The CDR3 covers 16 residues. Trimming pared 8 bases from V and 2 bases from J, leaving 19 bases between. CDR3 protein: CAIRNRETKPGNTIYF. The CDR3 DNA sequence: TGTGCCATCCGAAACAGGGAAACTAAGCCTGGAAACACCATATATTTT.

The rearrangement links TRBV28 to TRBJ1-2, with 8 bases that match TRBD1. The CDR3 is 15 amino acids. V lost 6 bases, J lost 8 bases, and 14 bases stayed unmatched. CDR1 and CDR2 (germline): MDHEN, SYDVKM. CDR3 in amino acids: CASSLETGQGGGYTF. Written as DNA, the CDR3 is TGTGCCAGCAGCCTTGAGACAGGACAGGGCGGAGGCTACACCTTC.

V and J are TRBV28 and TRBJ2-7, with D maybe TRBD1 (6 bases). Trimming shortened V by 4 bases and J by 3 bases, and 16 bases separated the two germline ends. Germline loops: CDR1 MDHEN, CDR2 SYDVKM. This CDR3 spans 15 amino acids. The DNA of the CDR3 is TGTGCCAGCAGTTCGACTCCGGGACAAAACTACGAGCAGTACTTC. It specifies CASSSTPGQNYEQYF.

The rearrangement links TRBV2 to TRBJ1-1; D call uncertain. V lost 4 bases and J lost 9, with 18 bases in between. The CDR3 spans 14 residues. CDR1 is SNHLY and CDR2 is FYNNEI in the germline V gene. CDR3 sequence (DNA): TGTGCCAGCAGTGCCGGGAGGGCTATAACCAAAGCTTTCTTT. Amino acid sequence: CASSAGRAITKAFF.

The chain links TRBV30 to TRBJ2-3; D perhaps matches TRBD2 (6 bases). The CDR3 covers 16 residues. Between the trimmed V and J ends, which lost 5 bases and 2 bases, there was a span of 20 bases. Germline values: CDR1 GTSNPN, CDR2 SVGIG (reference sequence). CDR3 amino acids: CAWGSHRAGYTDTQYF. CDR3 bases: TGTGCCTGGGGGTCCCACCGAGCGGGCTACACAGATACGCAGTATTTT.

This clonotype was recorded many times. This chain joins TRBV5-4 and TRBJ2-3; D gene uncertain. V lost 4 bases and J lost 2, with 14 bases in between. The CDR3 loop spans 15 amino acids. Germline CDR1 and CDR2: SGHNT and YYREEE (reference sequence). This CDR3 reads CASSPDPLYTDTQYF. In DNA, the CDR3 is TGTGCCAGCAGCCCGGACCCTCTATACACAGATACGCAGTATTTT.

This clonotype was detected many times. CDR3 nucleotide sequence: TGTGCCACCAGTGATTTTGTAGCGGGAGATGGGGAGCTGTTTTTT. Translation: CATSDFVAGDGELFF. This rearrangement joins TRBV24-1 to TRBJ2-2; 9 bases line up with TRBD2. Trimming at V came to 1 base and at J to 8 bases, leaving 4 bases not matched to a gene. This CDR3 is 15 amino acids long. In germline, CDR1 is KGHDR, CDR2 SFDVKD.

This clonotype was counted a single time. DNA of the CDR3: TGTGCCAGCCACAGGGGCCCCCAAGAGACCCAGTACTTC. As protein: CASHRGPQETQYF. The rearrangement links TRBV2 to TRBJ2-5; 7 bases are shared with TRBD1. CDR3 length equals 13 residues. V lost 8 bases, J lost 1 base, and 4 bases stayed unmatched. Germline V gene sequence: CDR1 SNHLY, CDR2 FYNNEI. Supplemented by reference TRBV2 and TRBJ2-5, the full variable domain reads EPEVTQTPSHQVTQMGQEVILRCVPISNHLYFYWYRQILGQKVEFLVSFYNNEISEKSEIFDDQFSVERPDGSNFTLKIRSTKLEDSAMYFCASHRGPQETQYFGPGTRLLVL.

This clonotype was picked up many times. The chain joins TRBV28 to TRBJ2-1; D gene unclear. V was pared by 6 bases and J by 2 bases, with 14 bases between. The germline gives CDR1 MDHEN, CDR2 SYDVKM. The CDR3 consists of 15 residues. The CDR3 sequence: CASSQSRLTYNEQFF. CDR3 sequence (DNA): TGTGCCAGCAGCCAATCGCGCCTAACCTACAATGAGCAGTTCTTC.

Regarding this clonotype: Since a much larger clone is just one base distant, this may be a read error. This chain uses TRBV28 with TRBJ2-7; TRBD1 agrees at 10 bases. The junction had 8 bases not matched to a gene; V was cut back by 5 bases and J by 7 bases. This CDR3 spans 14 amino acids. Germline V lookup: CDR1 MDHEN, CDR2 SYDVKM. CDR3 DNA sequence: TGTGCCAGCAGTGCGGGGACAGGGGCAGGAGAGCAGTACTTC. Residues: CASSAGTGAGEQYF.

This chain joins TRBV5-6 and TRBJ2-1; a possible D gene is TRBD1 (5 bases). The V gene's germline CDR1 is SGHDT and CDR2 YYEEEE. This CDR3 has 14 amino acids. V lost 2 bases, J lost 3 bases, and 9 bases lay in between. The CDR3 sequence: CASSLGHYYNEQFF. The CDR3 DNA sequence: TGTGCCAGCAGCTTAGGACACTACTACAATGAGCAGTTCTTC.

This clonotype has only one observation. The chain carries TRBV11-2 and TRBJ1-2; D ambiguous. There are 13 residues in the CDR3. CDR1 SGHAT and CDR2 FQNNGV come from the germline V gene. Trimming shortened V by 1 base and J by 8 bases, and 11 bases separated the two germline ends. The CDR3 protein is CASSLGLGGGYTF. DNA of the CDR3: TGTGCCAGCAGCTTAGGATTAGGTGGAGGCTACACCTTC.

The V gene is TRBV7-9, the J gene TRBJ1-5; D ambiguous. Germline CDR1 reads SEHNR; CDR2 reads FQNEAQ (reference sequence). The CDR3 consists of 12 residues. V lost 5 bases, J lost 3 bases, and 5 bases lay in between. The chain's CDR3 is CASSPPNQPQHF. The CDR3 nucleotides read TGTGCCAGCAGCCCCCCCAATCAGCCCCAGCATTTT.

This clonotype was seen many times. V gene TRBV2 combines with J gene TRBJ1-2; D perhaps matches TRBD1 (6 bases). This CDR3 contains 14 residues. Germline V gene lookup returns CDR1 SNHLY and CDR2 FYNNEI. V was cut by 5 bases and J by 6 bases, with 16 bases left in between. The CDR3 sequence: CASSYGDNHDGYTF. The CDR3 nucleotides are TGTGCCAGCAGTTATGGGGACAATCACGATGGCTACACCTTC.

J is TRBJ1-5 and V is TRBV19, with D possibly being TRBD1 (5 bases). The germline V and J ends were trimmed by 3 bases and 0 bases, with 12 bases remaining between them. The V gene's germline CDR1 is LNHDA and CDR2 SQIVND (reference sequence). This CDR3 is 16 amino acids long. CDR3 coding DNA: TGTGCCAGTAGTATTCAAGGGGCTAATAGCAATCAGCCCCAGCATTTT. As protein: CASSIQGANSNQPQHF.

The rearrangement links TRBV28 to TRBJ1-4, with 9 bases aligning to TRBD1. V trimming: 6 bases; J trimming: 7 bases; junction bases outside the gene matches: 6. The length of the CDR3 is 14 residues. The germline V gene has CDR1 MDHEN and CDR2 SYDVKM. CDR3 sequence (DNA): TGTGCCAGCAGAGACAGGGGGGGGGGTGAAAAACTGTTTTTT. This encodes CASRDRGGGEKLFF.

The DNA for the CDR3 is TGCGCCAGCAGTGAGTCCCTCCGGGAGACCCAGTACTTC. Translated: CASSESLRETQYF. The gene calls are TRBV10-2 and TRBJ2-5; no clear D gene. CDR3 size: 13 residues. V was pared by 0 bases and J by 5 bases, with 7 bases between. The germline V gene has CDR1 WSHSY and CDR2 SAAADI.

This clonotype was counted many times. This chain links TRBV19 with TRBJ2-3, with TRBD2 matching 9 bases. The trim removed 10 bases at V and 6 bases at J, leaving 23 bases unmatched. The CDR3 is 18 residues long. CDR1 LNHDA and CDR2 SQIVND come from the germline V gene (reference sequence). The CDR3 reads CATNGYPAGGPTRDTQYF. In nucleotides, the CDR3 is TGTGCCACCAACGGCTATCCGGCGGGAGGGCCCACTCGGGATACGCAGTATTTT.

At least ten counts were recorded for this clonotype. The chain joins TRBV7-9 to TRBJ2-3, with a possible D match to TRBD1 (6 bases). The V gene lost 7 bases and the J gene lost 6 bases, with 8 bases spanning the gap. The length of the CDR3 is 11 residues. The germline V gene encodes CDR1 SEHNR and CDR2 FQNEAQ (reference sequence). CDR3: CASIQGDTQYF. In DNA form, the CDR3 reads TGTGCCAGCATTCAGGGGGATACGCAGTATTTT.

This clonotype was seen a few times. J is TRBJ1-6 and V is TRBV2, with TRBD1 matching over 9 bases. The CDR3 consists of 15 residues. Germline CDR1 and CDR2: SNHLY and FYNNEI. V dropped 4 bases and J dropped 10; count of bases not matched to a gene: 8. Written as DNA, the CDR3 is TGTGCCAGCAGTGTACCGGGACAGGGCGGCTCACCCCTCCACTTT. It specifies CASSVPGQGGSPLHF.

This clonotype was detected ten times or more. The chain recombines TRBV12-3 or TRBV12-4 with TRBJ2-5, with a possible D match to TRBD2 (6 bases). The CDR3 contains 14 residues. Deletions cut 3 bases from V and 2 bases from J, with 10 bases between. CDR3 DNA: TGTGCCAGCAGTTTTAGCGGAGGACAAGAGACCCAGTACTTC. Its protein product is CASSFSGGQETQYF.

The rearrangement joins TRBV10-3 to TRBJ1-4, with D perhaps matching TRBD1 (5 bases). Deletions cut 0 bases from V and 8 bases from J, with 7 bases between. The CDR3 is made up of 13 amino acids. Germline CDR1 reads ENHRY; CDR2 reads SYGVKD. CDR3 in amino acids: CAISESRVEKLFF. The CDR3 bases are TGTGCCATCAGTGAGTCCAGGGTAGAAAAACTGTTTTTT.